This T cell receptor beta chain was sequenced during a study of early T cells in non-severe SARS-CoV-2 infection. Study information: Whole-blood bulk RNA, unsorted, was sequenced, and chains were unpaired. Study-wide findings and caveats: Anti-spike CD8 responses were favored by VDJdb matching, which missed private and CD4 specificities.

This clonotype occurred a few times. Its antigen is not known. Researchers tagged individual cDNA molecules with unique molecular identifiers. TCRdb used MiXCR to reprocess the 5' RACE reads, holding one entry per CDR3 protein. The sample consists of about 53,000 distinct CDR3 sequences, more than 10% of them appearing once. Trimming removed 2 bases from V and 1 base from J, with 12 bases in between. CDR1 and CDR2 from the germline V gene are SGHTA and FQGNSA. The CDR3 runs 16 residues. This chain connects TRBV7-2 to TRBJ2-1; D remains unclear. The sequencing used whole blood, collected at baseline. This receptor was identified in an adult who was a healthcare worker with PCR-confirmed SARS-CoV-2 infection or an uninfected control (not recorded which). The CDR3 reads CASSLTAGVSYNEQFF. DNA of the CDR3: TGTGCCAGCAGCTTAACTGCAGGTGTTTCCTACAATGAGCAGTTCTTC. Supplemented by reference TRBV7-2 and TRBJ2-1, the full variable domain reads GAGVSQSPSNKVTEKGKDVELRCDPISGHTALYWYRQSLGQGLEFLIYFQGNSAPDKSGLPSDRFSAERTGGSVSTLTIQRTQQEDSAVYLCASSLTAGVSYNEQFFGPGTRLTVL.